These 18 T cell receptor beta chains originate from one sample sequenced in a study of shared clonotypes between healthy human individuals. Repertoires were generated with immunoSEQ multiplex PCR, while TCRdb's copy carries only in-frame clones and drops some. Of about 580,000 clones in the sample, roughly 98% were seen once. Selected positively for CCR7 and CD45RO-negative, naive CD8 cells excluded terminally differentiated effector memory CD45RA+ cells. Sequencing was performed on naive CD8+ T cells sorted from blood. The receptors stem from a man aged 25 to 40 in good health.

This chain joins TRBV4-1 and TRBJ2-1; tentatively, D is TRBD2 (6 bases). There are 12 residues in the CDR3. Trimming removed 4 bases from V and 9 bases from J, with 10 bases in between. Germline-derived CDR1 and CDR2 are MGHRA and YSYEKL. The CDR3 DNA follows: TGCGCCAGCAGCCCGGGGACTCCTGAGCAGTTCTTC. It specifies CASSPGTPEQFF.

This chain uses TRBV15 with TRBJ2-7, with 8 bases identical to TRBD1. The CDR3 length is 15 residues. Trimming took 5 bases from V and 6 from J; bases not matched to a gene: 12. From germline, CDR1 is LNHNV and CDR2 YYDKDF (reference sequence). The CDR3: CATSAETGDFGEQYF. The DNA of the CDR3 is TGTGCCACCAGCGCGGAGACAGGGGACTTTGGCGAGCAGTACTTC.

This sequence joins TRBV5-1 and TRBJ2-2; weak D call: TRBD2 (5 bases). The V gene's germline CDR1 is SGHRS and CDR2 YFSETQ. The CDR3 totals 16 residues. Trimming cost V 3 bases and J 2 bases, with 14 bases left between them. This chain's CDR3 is CASSWRRRTNTGELFF. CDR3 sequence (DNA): TGCGCCAGCAGCTGGAGGCGGCGCACAAACACCGGGGAGCTGTTTTTT.

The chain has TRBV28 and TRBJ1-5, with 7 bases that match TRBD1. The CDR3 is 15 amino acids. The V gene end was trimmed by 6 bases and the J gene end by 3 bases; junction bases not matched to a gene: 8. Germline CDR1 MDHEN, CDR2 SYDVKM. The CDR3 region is CASSSTGAVNQPQHF. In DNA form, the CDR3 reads TGTGCCAGCAGCTCCACAGGGGCGGTCAATCAGCCCCAGCATTTT. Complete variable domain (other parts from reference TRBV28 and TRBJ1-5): DVKVTQSSRYLVKRTGEKVFLECVQDMDHENMFWYRQDPGLGLRLIYFSYDVKMKEKGDIPEGYSVSREKKERFSLILESASTNQTSMYLCASSSTGAVNQPQHFGDGTRLSIL.

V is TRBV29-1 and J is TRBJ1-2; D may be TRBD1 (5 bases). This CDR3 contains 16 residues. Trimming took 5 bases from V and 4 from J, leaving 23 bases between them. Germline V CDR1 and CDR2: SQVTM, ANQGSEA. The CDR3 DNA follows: TGCAGCGTTTTCGGATGGCAAACAGGATCTTCCTATGGCTACACCTTC. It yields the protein CSVFGWQTGSSYGYTF.

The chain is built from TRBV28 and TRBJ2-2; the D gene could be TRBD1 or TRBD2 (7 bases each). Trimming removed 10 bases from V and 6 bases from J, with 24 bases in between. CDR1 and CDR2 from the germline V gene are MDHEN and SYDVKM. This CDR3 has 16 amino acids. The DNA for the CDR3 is TGTGCCACCAACGGGGGAGGGGGCTGGCTAGCCGGGGAGCTGTTTTTT. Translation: CATNGGGGWLAGELFF.

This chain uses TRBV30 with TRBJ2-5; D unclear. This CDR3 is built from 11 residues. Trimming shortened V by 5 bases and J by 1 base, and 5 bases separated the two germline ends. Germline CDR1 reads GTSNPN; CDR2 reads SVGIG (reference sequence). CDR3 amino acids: CAWDGQETQYF. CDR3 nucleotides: TGTGCCTGGGACGGCCAAGAGACCCAGTACTTC.

As DNA, the CDR3 is TGTGCCAGCAGCTTAGTTGATACGCAGTATTTT. Amino acid sequence: CASSLVDTQYF. This sequence joins TRBV11-2 and TRBJ2-3; D remains unclear. CDR3 length: 11 amino acids. V was clipped by 1 base and J by 6 bases, with 2 bases between them. Germline CDR1 is SGHAT and CDR2 is FQNNGV. The complete variable domain, with remaining parts taken from reference TRBV11-2 and TRBJ2-3, reads EAGVAQSPRYKIIEKRQSVAFWCNPISGHATLYWYQQILGQGPKLLIQFQNNGVVDDSQLPKDRFSAERLKGVDSTLKIQPAKLEDSAVYLCASSLVDTQYFGPGTRLTVL.

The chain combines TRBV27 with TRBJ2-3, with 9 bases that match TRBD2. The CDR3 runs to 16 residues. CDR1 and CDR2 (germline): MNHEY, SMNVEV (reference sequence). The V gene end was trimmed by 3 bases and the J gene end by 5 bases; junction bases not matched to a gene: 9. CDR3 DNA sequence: TGTGCCAGCAGTTTTCTCGCGGGAGGGTTGCAAGATACGCAGTATTTT. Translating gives CASSFLAGGLQDTQYF.

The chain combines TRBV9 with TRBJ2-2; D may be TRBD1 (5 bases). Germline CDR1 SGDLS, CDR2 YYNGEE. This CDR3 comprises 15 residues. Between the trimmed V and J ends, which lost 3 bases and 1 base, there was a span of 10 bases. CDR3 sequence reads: CASSATVMNTGELFF. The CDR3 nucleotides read TGTGCCAGCAGCGCGACAGTGATGAACACCGGGGAGCTGTTTTTT.

CDR3 DNA: TGCAGCGTTGTCCCAAAGGCGGGATTCTATGGCTACACCTTC. Its translation is CSVVPKAGFYGYTF. The chain is built from TRBV29-1 and TRBJ1-2; D unresolved. This CDR3 comprises 14 residues. With 4 bases removed from V and 4 bases from J, the gap between germline ends came to 16 bases. Germline assignment: CDR1 SQVTM and CDR2 ANQGSEA.

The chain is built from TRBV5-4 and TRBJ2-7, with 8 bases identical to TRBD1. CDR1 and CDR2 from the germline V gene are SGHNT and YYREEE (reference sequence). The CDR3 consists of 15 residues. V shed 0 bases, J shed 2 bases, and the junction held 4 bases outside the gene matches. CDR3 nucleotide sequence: TGTGCCAGCAGCTTGGCCGGGACAGGAACCTACGAGCAGTACTTC. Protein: CASSLAGTGTYEQYF.

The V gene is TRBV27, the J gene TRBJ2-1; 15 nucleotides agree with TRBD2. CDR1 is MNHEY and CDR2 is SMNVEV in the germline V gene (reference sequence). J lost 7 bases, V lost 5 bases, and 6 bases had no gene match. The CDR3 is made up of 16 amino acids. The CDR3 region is CASSLGLAGGRNEQFF. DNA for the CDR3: TGTGCCAGCAGTCTAGGACTAGCGGGAGGGCGTAATGAGCAGTTCTTC.

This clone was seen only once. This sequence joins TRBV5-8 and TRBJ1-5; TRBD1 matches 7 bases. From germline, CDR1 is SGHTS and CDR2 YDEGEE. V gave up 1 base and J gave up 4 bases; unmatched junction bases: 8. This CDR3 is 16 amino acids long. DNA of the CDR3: TGTGCCAGCAGCTTGCGGAACAGGGGCGGGAATCAGCCCCAGCATTTT. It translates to CASSLRNRGGNQPQHF.

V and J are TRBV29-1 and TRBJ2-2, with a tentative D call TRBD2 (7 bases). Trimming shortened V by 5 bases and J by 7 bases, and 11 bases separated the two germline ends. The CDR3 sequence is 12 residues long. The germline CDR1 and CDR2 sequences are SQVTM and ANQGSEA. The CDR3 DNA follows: TGCAGCGTTCGGGGGGCGAGCGGGGAGCTGTTTTTT. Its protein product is CSVRGASGELFF.

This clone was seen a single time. In DNA form, the CDR3 reads TGTGCCATACCAGGGGGCGCGATCACTGAAGCTTTCTTT. Translating it yields CAIPGGAITEAFF. The rearrangement links TRBV6-1 to TRBJ1-1; the match to TRBD1 covers 8 bases. The CDR3 is made up of 13 amino acids. V shed 10 bases and J 4 bases; nucleotides not matched to a gene: 8. Germline CDR1 is MNHNS and CDR2 is SASEGT.

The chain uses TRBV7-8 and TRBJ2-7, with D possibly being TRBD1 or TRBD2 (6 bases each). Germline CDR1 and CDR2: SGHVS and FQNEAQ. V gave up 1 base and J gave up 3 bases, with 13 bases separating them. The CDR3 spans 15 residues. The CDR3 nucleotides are TGTGCCAGCAGCTTAGAAGAAGGGGGGATCTACGAGCAGTACTTC. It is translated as CASSLEEGGIYEQYF.

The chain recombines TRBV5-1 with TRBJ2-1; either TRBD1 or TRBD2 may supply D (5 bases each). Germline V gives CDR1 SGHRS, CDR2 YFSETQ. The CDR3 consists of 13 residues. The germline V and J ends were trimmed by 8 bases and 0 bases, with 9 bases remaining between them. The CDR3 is CASAGSSYNEQFF. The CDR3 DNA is TGCGCCAGTGCAGGGAGCTCCTACAATGAGCAGTTCTTC.